This passage covers 27 T cell receptor beta chains from one sample sequenced in a study of T cells in Graves' hyperthyroidism and ophthalmopathy. TCR beta CDR3 regions were amplified from RNA. A set of HTBI primers served as the primers for a first-round RT-PCR of the TCR CDR3. Via MiXCR, TCRdb re-called the multiplex PCR reads, giving one row per CDR3 protein. The sample records about 500,000 distinct CDR3 sequences, around 15% being singletons. Sequencing input: blood. The origin of the receptors is a woman aged 25 to 39 with Graves' ophthalmopathy.

This clonotype came up many times. This chain joins TRBV28 and TRBJ2-1; 8 bases match TRBD2. Germline CDR1 reads MDHEN; CDR2 reads SYDVKM. There are 16 residues in the CDR3. V shed 5 bases and J 8 bases; nucleotides not matched to a gene: 14. The CDR3 is CASSPLRGRNTYEQFF. CDR3 sequence (DNA): TGTGCCAGCAGTCCACTTCGCGGGAGGAATACCTATGAGCAGTTCTTC.

This clonotype appeared a few times. This chain links TRBV20-1 with TRBJ2-1; D may be TRBD2 (5 bases). This CDR3 has 12 residues. With 6 bases removed from V and 9 bases from J, the gap between germline ends came to 15 bases. Germline CDR1 and CDR2: DFQATT and SNEGSKA (reference sequence). In nucleotides, the CDR3 is TGCAGTGCCCCCCTGCGGGTCCCTGAGCAGTTCTTC. This encodes CSAPLRVPEQFF.

Concerning this clonotype: At one boundary the junction diverges from the germline segment, which might be a read error. CDR3 bases: TGTGCTAGCAGCTTAGGAGCGGGAACGCCAAACAATGAGCAGTTCTTC. Protein: CASSLGAGTPNNEQFF. The chain has TRBV7-7 and TRBJ2-1; 7 bases fit TRBD2. CDR1 and CDR2 from the germline V gene are SSHAT and FNYEAQ (reference sequence). The length of the CDR3 is 16 residues.

This clonotype appeared many times. As DNA, the CDR3 is TGTGCCAGCAGTCGGGGGACCTTCTACGAGCAGTACTTC. Its protein is CASSRGTFYEQYF. The chain couples TRBV6-2 or TRBV6-3 to TRBJ2-7; perhaps TRBD2 as D (6 bases). The CDR3 covers 13 residues. V lost 5 bases, J lost 3 bases, and 11 bases lay in between. CDR1 and CDR2 (germline): MNHEY, SVGEGT.

This clonotype was recorded a few times. This CDR3 reads CASSLSGQIYEQYF. CDR3 bases: TGTGCCAGCAGCTTAAGCGGACAGATCTACGAGCAGTACTTC. The chain combines TRBV7-8 with TRBJ2-7, with a weak D call TRBD1 (6 bases). Germline V gene data show CDR1 as SGHVS and CDR2 as FQNEAQ. The length of the CDR3 is 14 residues. Deletions cut 2 bases from V and 3 bases from J, with 11 bases between.

On this clonotype: Given the absence of the conserved phenylalanine or tryptophan at the CDR3 end, a read error is likely. V is TRBV28 and J is TRBJ2-1; D not certain. This CDR3 spans 12 amino acids. Trimming removed 7 bases from V and 9 bases from J, with 13 bases in between. Germline CDR1 is MDHEN and CDR2 is SYDVKM. The CDR3: CASTATTREQFS. Here the CDR3 DNA reads TGTGCCAGCACTGCGACGACACGTGAGCAGTTCTCC.

Many counts were recorded for this clonotype. The chain has TRBV20-1 and TRBJ2-3; possibly TRBD1 for D (5 bases). The CDR3 extends over 14 amino acids. CDR1 is DFQATT, CDR2 SNEGSKA, per germline (reference sequence). The V end lost 0 bases, the J end lost 5 bases, and 12 bases lay between the germline ends. Written as DNA, the CDR3 is TGCAGTGCTAGAGATCAAGGGGATGTAGATACGCAGTATTTT. Amino acids: CSARDQGDVDTQYF.

V and J are TRBV14 and TRBJ2-2; 10 bases align to TRBD1. The V gene's germline CDR1 is SGHDN and CDR2 FVKESK. With V trimmed by 3 bases and J by 5 bases, 6 bases remained unmatched. The CDR3 has 16 residues. CDR3 protein: CASSHETGGITGELFF. DNA for the CDR3: TGTGCCAGCAGCCACGAGACAGGGGGCATAACCGGGGAGCTGTTTTTT.

On this clonotype: This may be a read error, as it is one base from a much larger clone. The chain combines TRBV12-3 or TRBV12-4 with TRBJ2-7; 8 bases agree with TRBD1. TRBJ2-1 matches the DNA end more closely, so the J call is doubtful. This CDR3 is built from 14 residues. The CDR3 DNA sequence: TGTGCCAGCAGACCTCCCGGACAGGGCTACGAGCAGTTCTTC. Amino acid sequence: CASRPPGQGYEQFF.

This clonotype was picked up a small number of times. CDR3 region: CASSFVAGETQYF. The CDR3 nucleotides are TGTGCCAGCAGCTTCGTAGCGGGAGAGACCCAGTACTTC. This chain connects TRBV7-9 to TRBJ2-5; TRBD2 agrees at 7 bases. V was pared by 3 bases and J by 4 bases, with 2 bases of the junction left unmatched. The V gene's germline CDR1 is SEHNR and CDR2 FQNEAQ (reference sequence). The CDR3 extends over 13 amino acids.

This clonotype was recorded many times. At one end, the junction sequence differs from germline, possibly due to a read error. The J gene is TRBJ2-2, the V gene TRBV5-1, with no clear D. The CDR3 totals 15 residues. Per germline, CDR1 SGHRS and CDR2 YFSETQ. The CDR3 here is CASSLAGTNTGELFF. Written as DNA, the CDR3 is TGTGCCAGCAGTTTAGCCGGAACCAACACCGGGGAGCTGTTTTTT. Looking up the rest from reference TRBV5-1 and TRBJ2-2 gives the full variable domain: KAGVTQTPRYLIKTRGQQVTLSCSPISGHRSVSWYQQTPGQGLQFLFEYFSETQRNKGNFPGRFSGRQFSNSRSEMNVSTLELGDSALYLCASSLAGTNTGELFFGEGSRLTVL.

This clonotype was seen only a few times. This chain joins TRBV28 and TRBJ2-4, with D uncertain. The CDR3 has 15 amino acids. V was shortened by 5 bases and J by 1 base, with 12 bases between the two germline ends. From germline, CDR1 is MDHEN and CDR2 SYDVKM. In DNA, the CDR3 is TGTGCCAGCAGTCTCCAAGTGGTGGCCAAAAACATTCAGTACTTC. Protein product: CASSLQVVAKNIQYF.

Ten or more counts support this clonotype. CDR3 loop: CASSPTPSGEQYF. CDR3 sequence (DNA): TGTGCCAGCAGTCCGACCCCAAGCGGCGAGCAGTACTTC. The chain recombines TRBV12-3 or TRBV12-4 with TRBJ2-7; tentatively, D is TRBD2 (5 bases). V was clipped by 5 bases and J by 6 bases, with 14 bases between them. CDR3 size: 13 residues.

CDR3 DNA sequence: TGTGCCACCAGCAGGGACAGGGGGGACTATGGCTACACCTTC. Protein sequence: CATSRDRGDYGYTF. The chain couples TRBV15 to TRBJ1-2; 10 bases are shared with TRBD1. The V and J ends lost 3 bases and 3 bases, in that order; junction bases with no gene match: 1. This CDR3 contains 14 residues. Germline CDR1 reads LNHNV; CDR2 reads YYDKDF (reference sequence). The full variable domain, its missing parts supplied by reference TRBV15 and TRBJ1-2, is DAMVIQNPRYQVTQFGKPVTLSCSQTLNHNVMYWYQQKSSQAPKLLFHYYDKDFNNEADTPDNFQSRRPNTSFCFLDIRSPGLGDTAMYLCATSRDRGDYGYTFGSGTRLTVV.

This clonotype was found a few times. The chain has TRBV15 and TRBJ2-2; 8 positions agree with TRBD1. V was pared by 0 bases and J by 3 bases, with 3 bases of the junction left unmatched. The CDR3 contains 16 residues. Per the germline V gene, CDR1 is LNHNV and CDR2 is YYDKDF (reference sequence). The CDR3 here is CATSREGQEYTGELFF. DNA for the CDR3: TGTGCCACCAGCAGAGAGGGACAGGAATACACCGGGGAGCTGTTTTTT.

The table lists this clonotype with many counts. V is TRBV3-1 and J is TRBJ2-3; 10 positions match TRBD2. The V and J ends lost 4 bases and 4 bases, in that order; junction bases with no gene match: 8. The germline V gene encodes CDR1 LGHDT and CDR2 YNNKEL (reference sequence). This CDR3 comprises 16 residues. The CDR3 sequence: CASSLEPGLAPDTQYF. The CDR3, as DNA: TGTGCCAGCAGCCTCGAACCGGGACTAGCGCCAGATACGCAGTATTTT.

The chain employs TRBV28 and TRBJ1-5; possible D gene TRBD1, 6 bases. Germline CDR1 is MDHEN and CDR2 is SYDVKM. This CDR3 comprises 16 residues. Trimming removed 3 bases from V and 5 bases from J, with 17 bases in between. CDR3 in amino acids: CASSFLRGDTYQPQHF. Written as DNA, the CDR3 is TGTGCCAGCAGTTTCCTTCGGGGGGACACGTATCAGCCCCAGCATTTT.

This clonotype was counted a few times. The chain uses TRBV5-5 and TRBJ2-3, with 7 bases that match TRBD2. This CDR3 spans 13 amino acids. Per the germline V gene, CDR1 is SGHKS and CDR2 is YYEKEE (reference sequence). The V gene end was trimmed by 6 bases and the J gene end by 5 bases; junction bases not matched to a gene: 6. The CDR3 bases are TGTGCCAGCAACTCTGGGGGGGGAGATACGCAGTATTTT. Amino acid sequence: CASNSGGGDTQYF.

In this sample, this clonotype turned up a few times. The chain recombines TRBV5-1 with TRBJ2-1, with D uncertain. In germline, CDR1 is SGHRS, CDR2 YFSETQ. CDR3 size: 14 residues. V lost 3 bases and J lost 5, with 12 bases in between. The chain's CDR3 is CASSWGDINNEQFF. Here the CDR3 DNA reads TGCGCCAGCAGCTGGGGTGATATAAACAATGAGCAGTTCTTC. The full variable domain, rest sourced from reference TRBV5-1 and TRBJ2-1, is KAGVTQTPRYLIKTRGQQVTLSCSPISGHRSVSWYQQTPGQGLQFLFEYFSETQRNKGNFPGRFSGRQFSNSRSEMNVSTLELGDSALYLCASSWGDINNEQFFGPGTRLTVL.

This clonotype occurred many times. The rearrangement uses TRBV11-2 and TRBJ2-7; possibly TRBD2 for D (6 bases). This CDR3 is built from 15 residues. Germline V lookup: CDR1 SGHAT, CDR2 FQNNGV. V was shortened by 7 bases and J by 6 bases, with 22 bases between the two germline ends. CDR3 sequence: CASTATTSGLLEQYF. As DNA, the CDR3 is TGTGCCAGCACCGCTACTACCAGCGGGCTTCTCGAGCAGTACTTC.

The chain joins TRBV7-9 to TRBJ2-2; 11 positions match TRBD2. The CDR3 loop spans 15 amino acids. Germline V gene data show CDR1 as SEHNR and CDR2 as FQNEAQ (reference sequence). The V and J ends lost 4 bases and 8 bases, in that order; junction bases with no gene match: 6. CDR3 in DNA: TGTGCCAGCAGCTCCCCAACTAGCGGGAGTGGGGAGCTGTTTTTT. This codes for CASSSPTSGSGELFF. The complete variable domain, with remaining parts taken from reference TRBV7-9 and TRBJ2-2, reads DTGVSQNPRHKITKRGQNVTFRCDPISEHNRLYWYRQTLGQGPEFLTYFQNEAQLEKSRLLSDRFSAERPKGSFSTLEIQRTEQGDSAMYLCASSSPTSGSGELFFGEGSRLTVL.

This clonotype has just a few counts. The gene calls are TRBV7-2 and TRBJ2-3; 14 bases align to TRBD2. The V and J ends lost 3 bases and 4 bases, in that order; junction bases with no gene match: 6. CDR3 length: 17 amino acids. CDR1 is SGHTA and CDR2 is FQGNSA in the germline V gene. CDR3 in DNA: TGTGCCAGCAGCTTCGGGACTAGCGGGAGTAGCTCAGATACGCAGTATTTT. Its protein product is CASSFGTSGSSSDTQYF.

This clonotype appeared many times. The genes are TRBV28 and TRBJ1-2; D not certain. Germline loops: CDR1 MDHEN, CDR2 SYDVKM. Trimming pared 5 bases from V and 5 bases from J, leaving 6 bases between. The CDR3 loop spans 11 amino acids. The CDR3 DNA sequence: TGTGCCAGCAGTCTACAGTATGGCTACACCTTC. It specifies CASSLQYGYTF.

V is TRBV9 and J is TRBJ2-3; 10 positions agree with TRBD2. After removal of 4 bases from V and 0 bases from J, the junction contained 2 bases not matched to a gene. Germline V gene data show CDR1 as SGDLS and CDR2 as YYNGEE. This CDR3 is built from 15 residues. In DNA, the CDR3 is TGTGCCAGCAGCACTAGCGGGATAAGCACAGATACGCAGTATTTT. Protein: CASSTSGISTDTQYF.

In its sample, this clonotype was seen many times. V is TRBV11-2 and J is TRBJ2-7, with D possibly TRBD2 on 5 matching bases. CDR1 is SGHAT and CDR2 is FQNNGV in the germline V gene. The CDR3 loop spans 14 amino acids. Trimming removed 3 bases at V and 0 bases at J, with 9 bases between. As DNA, the CDR3 is TGTGCCAGCAGCTTTTCGGGAAGCTCCTACGAGCAGTACTTC. Translating gives CASSFSGSSYEQYF. Full variable domain (outside the CDR3, taken from reference TRBV11-2 and TRBJ2-7): EAGVAQSPRYKIIEKRQSVAFWCNPISGHATLYWYQQILGQGPKLLIQFQNNGVVDDSQLPKDRFSAERLKGVDSTLKIQPAKLEDSAVYLCASSFSGSSYEQYFGPGTRLTVT.

This clonotype was recorded at least ten times. The gene calls are TRBV28 and TRBJ2-1; TRBD1 matches 9 bases. Trimming took 6 bases from V and 9 from J; bases not matched to a gene: 9. Germline CDR1 and CDR2: MDHEN and SYDVKM. The CDR3 loop spans 14 amino acids. Here the CDR3 reads CASRGDRGIGEQFF. The DNA for the CDR3 is TGTGCCAGCAGGGGTGACAGGGGGATCGGTGAGCAGTTCTTC.

The chain carries TRBV20-1 and TRBJ1-2; unclear D gene. The CDR3 runs to 13 residues. V was pared by 0 bases and J by 4 bases, with 9 bases between. Germline lookup yields CDR1 DFQATT and CDR2 SNEGSKA (reference sequence). For the CDR3, the DNA is TGCAGTGCTAGAGATAACACCTTCTATGGCTACACCTTC. It encodes CSARDNTFYGYTF.